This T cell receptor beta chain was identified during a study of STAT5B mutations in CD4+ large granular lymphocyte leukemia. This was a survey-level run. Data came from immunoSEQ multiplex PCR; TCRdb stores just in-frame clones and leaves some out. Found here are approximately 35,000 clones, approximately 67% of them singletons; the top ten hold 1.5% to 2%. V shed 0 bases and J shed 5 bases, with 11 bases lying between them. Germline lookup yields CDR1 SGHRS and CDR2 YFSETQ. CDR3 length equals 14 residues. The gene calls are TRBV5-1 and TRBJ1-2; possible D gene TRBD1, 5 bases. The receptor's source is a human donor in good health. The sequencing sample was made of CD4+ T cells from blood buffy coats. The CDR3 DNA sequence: TGCGCCAGCAGCTTGGATCAGGGAAAATATGGCTACACCTTC. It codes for CASSLDQGKYGYTF. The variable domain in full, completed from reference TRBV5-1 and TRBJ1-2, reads KAGVTQTPRYLIKTRGQQVTLSCSPISGHRSVSWYQQTPGQGLQFLFEYFSETQRNKGNFPGRFSGRQFSNSRSEMNVSTLELGDSALYLCASSLDQGKYGYTFGSGTRLTVV.